A selection of T cell receptor beta chains follows, all from one sample in a study of CD4 and CD8 cells across lung adenocarcinoma regions. TCRdb itself ran the PCR reads through MiXCR, one entry per CDR3 protein. The sample has about 6,800 distinct CDR3 sequences, about 54% seen once. Sequenced input: CD8+ T cells from the center of a lung tumor. These TCRs come from a male donor with lung adenocarcinoma. The CD4 and CD8 labels of this study may be unreliable. The CDR3 runs from the conserved cysteine through the conserved F or W.

CDR3aa: CASTTDRGTANYGYTF
v_gene: TRBV6-1
j_gene: TRBJ1-2

CDR3aa: CASSEMGIGGRDPDTQYF
v_gene: TRBV6-1
j_gene: TRBJ2-3

CDR3aa: CASSEASDYNEQFF
v_gene: TRBV6-1
j_gene: TRBJ2-1

CDR3aa: CASSSRGLGATDMQYF
v_gene: TRBV27
j_gene: TRBJ2-3

CDR3aa: CASSVGSSYNEQFF
v_gene: TRBV9
j_gene: TRBJ2-1

CDR3aa: CAGKPEGQNTGELFF
v_gene: TRBV6-1
j_gene: TRBJ2-2

CDR3aa: CAISERGGDRGRTEAFF
v_gene: TRBV10-3
j_gene: TRBJ1-1

CDR3aa: CASSLGGTNTGELFF
v_gene: TRBV7-7
j_gene: TRBJ2-2

CDR3aa: CASSEAGYSGANVLTF
v_gene: TRBV6-4
j_gene: TRBJ2-6

CDR3aa: CASSPLDRYYEQYF
v_gene: TRBV27
j_gene: NA

CDR3aa: CASSLWGGETQYF
v_gene: TRBV27
j_gene: TRBJ2-5

CDR3aa: CASSERPGLEGEQFF
v_gene: TRBV6-1
j_gene: TRBJ2-1

CDR3aa: CASSYSTLAGGDYNEQFF
v_gene: TRBV6-2/TRBV6-3
j_gene: TRBJ2-1

CDR3aa: CASSLAGLLYNEQFF
v_gene: TRBV7-6
j_gene: TRBJ2-1

CDR3aa: CASSESSNYGYTF
v_gene: TRBV10-1
j_gene: TRBJ1-2

CDR3aa: CARGYEGRDTDTQYF
v_gene: TRBV6-5
j_gene: TRBJ2-3

CDR3aa: CASSMGLAGARTNAQFF
v_gene: TRBV6-1
j_gene: TRBJ2-1

CDR3aa: CASSSDSSSYNEQFF
v_gene: TRBV5-4
j_gene: TRBJ2-1

CDR3aa: CASSEARSYRNTEAFF
v_gene: TRBV6-1
j_gene: TRBJ1-1

CDR3aa: CASSGRVKDVQYF
v_gene: TRBV27
j_gene: TRBJ2-5

CDR3aa: CASSERRSGRSETQYF
v_gene: TRBV10-1
j_gene: TRBJ2-5

CDR3aa: CASSYSYGFGYTF
v_gene: TRBV6-5
j_gene: TRBJ1-2

CDR3aa: CASSKGLAVYNEQFF
v_gene: TRBV6-1
j_gene: TRBJ2-1

CDR3aa: CASSPSTGYNEQYF
v_gene: TRBV27
j_gene: NA

CDR3aa: CASSSGGRVQETQYF
v_gene: TRBV6-1
j_gene: TRBJ2-5

CDR3aa: CASSLGAGAHNEQFF
v_gene: TRBV11-2
j_gene: TRBJ2-1

CDR3aa: CASSVRGKEYEQYF
v_gene: TRBV27
j_gene: NA

CDR3aa: CASSYRLTSSYEQYF
v_gene: TRBV6-5
j_gene: TRBJ2-7

CDR3aa: CASSPTSGVSQYF
v_gene: TRBV27
j_gene: TRBJ2-5

CDR3aa: CASSDSSNSPLHF
v_gene: TRBV6-1
j_gene: TRBJ1-6

CDR3aa: CASSYTYRGDFNEQFF
v_gene: TRBV6-5
j_gene: TRBJ2-1

CDR3aa: CASGEGRGVKDTQYF
v_gene: TRBV6-1
j_gene: TRBJ2-3

CDR3aa: CASSYSTDTQYF
v_gene: TRBV10-1
j_gene: TRBJ2-3

CDR3aa: CASSLAGGYNIQYF
v_gene: TRBV5-1
j_gene: TRBJ2-4

CDR3aa: CASSPKPGDTETQYF
v_gene: TRBV27
j_gene: TRBJ2-3

CDR3aa: CASSTRRGSSGYSSYNEQFF
v_gene: TRBV27
j_gene: TRBJ2-1

CDR3aa: CASKVAEPTDTQYF
v_gene: TRBV11-2
j_gene: TRBJ2-3

CDR3aa: CASSIAGGQDTQYF
v_gene: TRBV19
j_gene: TRBJ2-3

CDR3aa: CASSLGTGSGSTQYF
v_gene: TRBV5-1
j_gene: NA

CDR3aa: CASGREAGANVLTF
v_gene: TRBV6-1
j_gene: TRBJ2-6

CDR3aa: CASSKGDYGYTF
v_gene: TRBV6-2/TRBV6-3
j_gene: TRBJ1-2

CDR3aa: CASNAGEAGGENEQFF
v_gene: TRBV6-1
j_gene: TRBJ2-1

CDR3aa: CASSDPGPAFF
v_gene: TRBV6-1
j_gene: TRBJ2-1

CDR3aa: CGSGSGLWAKNIQYF
v_gene: TRBV6-5
j_gene: TRBJ2-3

CDR3aa: CASRGGPYNEQFF
v_gene: TRBV6-1
j_gene: TRBJ2-1

CDR3aa: CASSEGGTGAYEQYF
v_gene: TRBV10-1
j_gene: NA

CDR3aa: CASSGYRGTDTQYF
v_gene: TRBV25-1
j_gene: TRBJ2-3

CDR3aa: CASSAGTSGTLGEQYF
v_gene: TRBV7-2
j_gene: TRBJ2-5

CDR3aa: CASSRSLQSEDTQYF
v_gene: TRBV6-2/TRBV6-3
j_gene: TRBJ2-3

CDR3aa: CASNGQGAGEQYF
v_gene: TRBV6-1
j_gene: NA

CDR3aa: CASSWSKGGSVSEQFF
v_gene: TRBV6-6
j_gene: TRBJ2-1

CDR3aa: CASSQDGAGAAYNEQFF
v_gene: TRBV4-2
j_gene: TRBJ2-1

CDR3aa: CASRDSSSYNEQFF
v_gene: TRBV6-1
j_gene: TRBJ2-1

CDR3aa: CASERSGTYEQYF
v_gene: TRBV6-1
j_gene: NA